The clone carrying this T cell receptor (beta chain) was counted ten times or more. The data were taken from a study of spatial heterogeneity in lung cancer. Described time point: sample taken at primary tumor resection. Frozen PBMC, nontumor lung or tumor provided whole RNA, which was sequenced unsorted. The trim removed 6 bases at V and 1 base at J, leaving 7 bases unmatched. The germline gives CDR1 MDHEN, CDR2 SYDVKM. This CDR3 comprises 17 residues. Each CDR3 protein gets one entry after TCRdb re-called the 5' RACE reads with MiXCR. The sample yields some 17,000 distinct CDR3 sequences, about 21% seen once.

The chain joins TRBV28 to TRBJ2-7; 15 nucleotides align to TRBD2. The source of this sequence is a female donor with early-stage non-small cell lung cancer. Sequencing used PBMCs, obtained at surgery. The CDR3, as DNA: TGTGCCAGCAGGCCGGGACTAGCGGGAGGCAGATCCTACGAGCAGTACTTC. It encodes CASRPGLAGGRSYEQYF.